Listed below are T cell receptor beta chains from one sample, sequenced in a study of cytomegalovirus exposure and HLA in healthy donors. Assay: immunoSEQ multiplex PCR; the TCRdb copy retains only in-frame clones and omits some. The profile shows some 150,000 clones, roughly 86% of them singletons. The sequenced material came from PBMCs. These receptors all come from a man between 18 and 29 years old in good health and CMV-seropositive. CDR3s include the opening cysteine and the closing phenylalanine or tryptophan. D genes are given only for firm matches. Only part of the rows carry a size: once, few, many, or a class if the clone is expanded.

CDR3: CASSPGLELEQYF
DNA: TGTGCCAGCAGCCCAGGACTAGAGCTCGAGCAGTACTTC
size: .
D: TRBD2
J: TRBJ2-7
V: TRBV7-2

CDR3: CASSEPGQVVGTEAFF
DNA: TGCGCCAGCAGCGAACCGGGACAGGTTGTGGGCACTGAAGCTTTCTTT
size: few
D: TRBD1
J: TRBJ1-1
V: TRBV5-1

CDR3: CSVPRTGINTGELFF
DNA: TGCAGCGTTCCCCGGACAGGGATTAACACCGGGGAGCTGTTTTTT
size: .
D: TRBD1
J: TRBJ2-2
V: TRBV29-1

CDR3: CASRGADQETQYF
DNA: TGTGCCAGCAGAGGAGCGGATCAAGAGACCCAGTACTTC
size: .
D: .
J: TRBJ2-5
V: TRBV5-4

CDR3: CASSLSPVGPGQRYSNQPQHF
DNA: TGTGCCAGCAGTTTATCCCCAGTGGGTCCGGGACAGCGATATAGCAATCAGCCCCAGCATTTT
size: .
D: TRBD1
J: TRBJ1-5
V: TRBV28

CDR3: CASRFGTGGNQPQHF
DNA: TGTGCCAGCAGATTCGGGACAGGGGGGAATCAGCCCCAGCATTTT
size: .
D: TRBD1
J: TRBJ1-5
V: TRBV6-5

CDR3: CAWARYSNQPQHF
DNA: TGTGCCTGGGCACGGTATAGCAATCAGCCCCAGCATTTT
size: .
D: .
J: TRBJ1-5
V: TRBV30

CDR3: CASSLAVAGGSDTQYF
DNA: TGCGCCAGCAGCTTGGCCGTAGCGGGAGGGAGTGATACGCAGTATTTT
size: .
D: TRBD2
J: TRBJ2-3
V: TRBV5-1

CDR3: CASSLGLAHEQYF
DNA: TGCGCCAGCAGCTTGGGACTAGCCCACGAGCAGTACTTC
size: few
D: TRBD2
J: TRBJ2-7
V: TRBV5-1

CDR3: CASSSDRINQPQHF
DNA: TGTGCCAGCAGTTCGGACAGGATAAATCAGCCCCAGCATTTT
size: .
D: TRBD1
J: TRBJ1-5
V: TRBV6-5

CDR3: CASSISGSYEQYF
DNA: TGTGCCAGTAGTATTTCAGGAAGCTACGAGCAGTACTTC
size: few
D: .
J: TRBJ2-7
V: TRBV19

CDR3: CASRPVRTGLETQYF
DNA: TGTGCCAGCAGACCAGTAAGGACAGGGTTAGAGACCCAGTACTTC
size: .
D: TRBD1
J: TRBJ2-5
V: TRBV28

CDR3: CASSYSPQGHEQFF
DNA: TGTGCCAGCAGTTACTCTCCGCAGGGCCATGAGCAGTTCTTC
size: .
D: .
J: TRBJ2-1
V: TRBV6-5

CDR3: CASRMTSGTLTDTQYF
DNA: TGTGCCAGCAGGATGACTAGCGGGACTCTCACAGATACGCAGTATTTT
size: once
D: TRBD2
J: TRBJ2-3
V: TRBV2

CDR3: CASRNKLAGGIQYF
DNA: TGTGCCAGCAGGAATAAACTAGCGGGCGGCATTCAGTACTTC
size: .
D: TRBD2
J: TRBJ2-4
V: TRBV2

CDR3: CASSQQVSSNQPQHF
DNA: TGTGCCAGCAGTCAACAGGTTTCTAGCAATCAGCCCCAGCATTTT
size: .
D: .
J: TRBJ1-5
V: TRBV6-5

CDR3: CASSYSEGQSYEQYF
DNA: TGTGCCAGCAGTTACTCCGAGGGCCAATCCTACGAGCAGTACTTC
size: .
D: .
J: TRBJ2-7
V: TRBV6-5

CDR3: CASSEAGQGTNVLTF
DNA: TGTGCCAGCAGTGAAGCTGGACAGGGTACCAACGTCCTGACTTTC
size: few
D: TRBD1
J: TRBJ2-6
V: TRBV2

CDR3: CASSVAGSTDTQYF
DNA: TGTGCCAGCAGTGTCGCGGGAAGCACAGATACGCAGTATTTT
size: .
D: .
J: TRBJ2-3
V: TRBV28

CDR3: CASSLAGAGSGNTIYF
DNA: TGTGCCAGCAGCTTGGCCGGAGCCGGGTCTGGAAACACCATATATTTT
size: .
D: .
J: TRBJ1-3
V: TRBV5-8

CDR3: CASKGLGTGEETQYF
DNA: TGTGCCAGCAAGGGCTTGGGGACAGGGGAAGAGACCCAGTACTTC
size: .
D: TRBD1
J: TRBJ2-5
V: TRBV27

CDR3: CASSQDQSSGSSGEQFF
DNA: TGTGCCAGCAGCCAAGATCAATCTAGCGGGAGTTCCGGTGAGCAGTTCTTC
size: .
D: TRBD2
J: TRBJ2-1
V: TRBV4-2

CDR3: CSGTGSNEQYF
DNA: TGCAGTGGGACAGGAAGCAACGAGCAGTACTTC
size: .
D: TRBD1
J: TRBJ2-7
V: TRBV20-1

CDR3: CASSSPGTGVNTEAFF
DNA: TGTGCCAGCAGCTCACCCGGGACAGGGGTGAACACTGAAGCTTTCTTT
size: .
D: TRBD1
J: TRBJ1-1
V: TRBV11-2

CDR3: CASSAGQGINEQFF
DNA: TGTGCCAGCAGCGCGGGACAGGGGATCAATGAGCAGTTCTTC
size: .
D: TRBD1
J: TRBJ2-1
V: TRBV7-2

CDR3: CASTWTVGLNTEAFF
DNA: TGTGCCAGCACTTGGACTGTTGGATTGAACACTGAAGCTTTCTTT
size: few
D: .
J: TRBJ1-1
V: TRBV28

CDR3: CASRPRLAGQGGELFF
DNA: TGTGCCAGCAGGCCCAGACTAGCGGGACAAGGCGGGGAGCTGTTTTTT
size: .
D: TRBD2
J: TRBJ2-2
V: TRBV7-8

CDR3: CASSGELALTYEQYF
DNA: TGTGCCAGCAGTGGGGAACTAGCGCTAACCTACGAGCAGTACTTC
size: .
D: TRBD2
J: TRBJ2-7
V: TRBV2

CDR3: CASSSNVGREAFF
DNA: TGCGCCAGCAGCTCGAATGTGGGCAGGGAAGCTTTCTTT
size: .
D: .
J: TRBJ1-1
V: TRBV5-1

CDR3: CASSSDIAEETQYF
DNA: TGCGCCAGCAGCTCGGACATAGCCGAAGAGACCCAGTACTTC
size: .
D: .
J: TRBJ2-5
V: TRBV5-1

CDR3: CASSLSKLGEKLFF
DNA: TGCGCCAGCAGCTTGAGCAAGCTAGGTGAAAAACTGTTTTTT
size: few
D: .
J: TRBJ1-4
V: TRBV5-1

CDR3: CASSLGGILNYGYTF
DNA: TGTGCCAGCAGCTTAGGGGGCATCCTAAACTATGGCTACACCTTC
size: .
D: .
J: TRBJ1-2
V: TRBV7-8

CDR3: CASSGGLGETQYF
DNA: TGTGCCAGCAGTGGGGGCCTCGGGGAGACCCAGTACTTC
size: .
D: .
J: TRBJ2-5
V: TRBV2

CDR3: CASSSQAFYNSPLHF
DNA: TGTGCCAGCAGTAGCCAGGCATTCTATAATTCACCCCTCCACTTT
size: .
D: .
J: TRBJ1-6
V: TRBV6-5

CDR3: CASSELGDQPQHF
DNA: TGTGCCAGCAGTGAACTGGGAGATCAGCCCCAGCATTTT
size: .
D: .
J: TRBJ1-5
V: TRBV25-1

CDR3: CASSPGTGFRELFF
DNA: TGTGCCAGCAGCCCCGGGACAGGGTTTCGAGAACTGTTTTTT
size: .
D: TRBD1
J: TRBJ1-4
V: TRBV6-5

CDR3: CAWRDWTGRTEAFF
DNA: TGTGCCTGGAGGGATTGGACAGGGCGTACTGAAGCTTTCTTT
size: .
D: TRBD1
J: TRBJ1-1
V: TRBV30

CDR3: CASIEDILSYEQYF
DNA: TGTGCCAGCATCGAAGACATCCTCTCCTACGAGCAGTACTTC
size: .
D: .
J: TRBJ2-7
V: TRBV6-1

CDR3: CASSPQTGGHTEAFF
DNA: TGCGCCAGCAGCCCTCAGACAGGGGGGCACACTGAAGCTTTCTTT
size: .
D: TRBD1
J: TRBJ1-1
V: TRBV5-1

CDR3: CASSYRTGPNEKLFF
DNA: TGTGCTAGCAGTTACCGGACAGGTCCTAATGAAAAACTGTTTTTT
size: .
D: TRBD1
J: TRBJ1-4
V: TRBV6-5

CDR3: CASSVLLGTSGNTGELFF
DNA: TGTGCCAGCAGCGTACTACTAGGGACTAGCGGGAACACCGGGGAGCTGTTTTTT
size: few
D: TRBD2
J: TRBJ2-2
V: TRBV9

CDR3: CASSRNERGLNQPQHF
DNA: TGTGCCAGCAGCCGGAATGAGCGGGGGCTGAATCAGCCCCAGCATTTT
size: .
D: .
J: TRBJ1-5
V: TRBV5-6

CDR3: CAWTLRTSGRETQYF
DNA: TGTGCCTGGACCCTCCGGACTAGCGGGAGAGAGACCCAGTACTTC
size: .
D: TRBD2
J: TRBJ2-5
V: TRBV30

CDR3: CASSLTGEPQHF
DNA: TGTGCCAGCAGTTTGACAGGGGAGCCCCAGCATTTT
size: .
D: TRBD1
J: TRBJ1-5
V: TRBV28

CDR3: CASSYQTGTTDNEQFF
DNA: TGTGCCAGCAGTTATCAAACCGGGACTACCGACAATGAGCAGTTCTTC
size: .
D: TRBD2
J: TRBJ2-1
V: TRBV6-5

CDR3: CSVEAGGAWEQYF
DNA: TGCAGCGTTGAGGCCGGGGGGGCTTGGGAGCAGTACTTC
size: .
D: TRBD2
J: TRBJ2-7
V: TRBV29-1